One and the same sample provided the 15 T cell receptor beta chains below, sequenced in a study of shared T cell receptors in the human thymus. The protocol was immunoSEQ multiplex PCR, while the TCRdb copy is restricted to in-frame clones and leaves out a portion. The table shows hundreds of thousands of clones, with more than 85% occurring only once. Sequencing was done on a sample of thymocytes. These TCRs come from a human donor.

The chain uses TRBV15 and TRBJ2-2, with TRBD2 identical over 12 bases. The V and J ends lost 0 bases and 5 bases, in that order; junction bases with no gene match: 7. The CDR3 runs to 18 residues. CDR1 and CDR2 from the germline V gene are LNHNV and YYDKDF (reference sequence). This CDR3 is CATSRDLPSGRETGELFF. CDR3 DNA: TGTGCCACCAGCAGAGACCTCCCTAGCGGGAGGGAAACCGGGGAGCTGTTTTTT. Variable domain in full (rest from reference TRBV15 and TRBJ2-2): DAMVIQNPRYQVTQFGKPVTLSCSQTLNHNVMYWYQQKSSQAPKLLFHYYDKDFNNEADTPDNFQSRRPNTSFCFLDIRSPGLGDTAMYLCATSRDLPSGRETGELFFGEGSRLTVL.

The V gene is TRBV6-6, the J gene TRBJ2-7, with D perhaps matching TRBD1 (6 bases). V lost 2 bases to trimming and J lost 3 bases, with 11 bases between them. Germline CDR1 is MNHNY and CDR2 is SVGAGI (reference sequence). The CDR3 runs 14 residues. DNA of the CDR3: TGTGCCAGCAGTTACCGGGACATTAACTACGAGCAGTACTTC. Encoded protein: CASSYRDINYEQYF.

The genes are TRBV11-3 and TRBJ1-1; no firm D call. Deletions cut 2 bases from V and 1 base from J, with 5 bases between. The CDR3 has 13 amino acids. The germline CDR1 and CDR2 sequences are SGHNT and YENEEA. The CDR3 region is CASSLFQNTEAFF. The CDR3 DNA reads TGTGCCAGCAGCTTATTTCAGAACACTGAAGCTTTCTTT.

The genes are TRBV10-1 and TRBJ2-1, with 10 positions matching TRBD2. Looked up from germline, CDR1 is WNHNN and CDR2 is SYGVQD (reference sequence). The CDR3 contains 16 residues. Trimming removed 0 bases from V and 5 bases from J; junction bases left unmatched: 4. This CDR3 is CASSESSGRADNEQFF. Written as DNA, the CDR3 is TGCGCCAGCAGTGAGTCGAGCGGGAGGGCCGACAATGAGCAGTTCTTC.

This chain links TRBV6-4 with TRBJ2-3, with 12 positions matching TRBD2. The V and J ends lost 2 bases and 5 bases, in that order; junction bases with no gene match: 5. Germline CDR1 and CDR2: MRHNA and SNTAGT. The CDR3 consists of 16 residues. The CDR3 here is CASSDETSGSGDTQYF. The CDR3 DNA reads TGTGCCAGCAGTGACGAGACTAGCGGGAGTGGAGATACGCAGTATTTT.

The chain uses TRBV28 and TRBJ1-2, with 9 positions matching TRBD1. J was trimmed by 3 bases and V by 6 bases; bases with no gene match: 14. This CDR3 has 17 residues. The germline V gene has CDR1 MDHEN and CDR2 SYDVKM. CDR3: CASSHRTGALLYYGYTF. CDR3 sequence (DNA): TGTGCCAGCAGCCACAGGACAGGGGCGCTCCTCTACTATGGCTACACCTTC.

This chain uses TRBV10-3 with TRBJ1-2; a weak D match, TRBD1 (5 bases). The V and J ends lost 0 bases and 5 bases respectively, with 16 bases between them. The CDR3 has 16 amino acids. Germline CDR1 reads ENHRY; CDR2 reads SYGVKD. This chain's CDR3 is CAISESKDTGSYGYTF. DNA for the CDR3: TGTGCCATCAGTGAGTCTAAGGACACCGGGAGTTATGGCTACACCTTC.

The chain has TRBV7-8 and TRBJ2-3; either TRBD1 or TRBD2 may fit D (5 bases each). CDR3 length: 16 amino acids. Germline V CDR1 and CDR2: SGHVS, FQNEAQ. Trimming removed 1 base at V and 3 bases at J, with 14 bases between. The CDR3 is CASSLVGDPGTDTQYF. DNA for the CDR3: TGTGCCAGCAGCTTAGTAGGGGACCCCGGGACAGATACGCAGTATTTT. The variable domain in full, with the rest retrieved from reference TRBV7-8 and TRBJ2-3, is GAGVSQSPRYKVAKRGQDVALRCDPISGHVSLFWYQQALGQGPEFLTYFQNEAQLDKSGLPSDRFFAERPEGSVSTLKIQRTQQEDSAVYLCASSLVGDPGTDTQYFGPGTRLTVL.

DNA for the CDR3: TGTGCCAGCTCACCACAGGAGATTAACTATGGCTACACCTTC. It specifies CASSPQEINYGYTF. The rearrangement joins TRBV18 to TRBJ1-2; D not certain. The CDR3 is 14 residues long. The germline CDR1 and CDR2 sequences are KGHSH and LQKENI. Trimming left V 1 base short and J 1 base short, with 7 bases between.

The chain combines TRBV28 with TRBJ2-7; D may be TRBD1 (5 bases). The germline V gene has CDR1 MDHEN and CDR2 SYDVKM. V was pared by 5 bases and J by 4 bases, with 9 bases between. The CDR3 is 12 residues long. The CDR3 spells CASSNAGYEQYF. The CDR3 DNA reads TGTGCCAGCAGTAACGCAGGGTACGAGCAGTACTTC.

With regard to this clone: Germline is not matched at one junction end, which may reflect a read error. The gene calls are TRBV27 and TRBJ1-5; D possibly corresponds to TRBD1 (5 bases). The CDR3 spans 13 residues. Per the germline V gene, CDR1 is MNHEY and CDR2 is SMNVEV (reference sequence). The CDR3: CASSLQGKQPQHF. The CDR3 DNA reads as TGTGCCAGCAGTTTACAGGGCAAACAGCCCCAGCATTTT.

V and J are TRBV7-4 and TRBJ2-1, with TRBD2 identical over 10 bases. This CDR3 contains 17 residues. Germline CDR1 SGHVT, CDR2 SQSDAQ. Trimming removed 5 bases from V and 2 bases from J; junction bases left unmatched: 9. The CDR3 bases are TGTGCCAGCAGCCCCGTTAAAACTAGCGGGACCTACAATGAGCAGTTCTTC. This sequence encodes CASSPVKTSGTYNEQFF.

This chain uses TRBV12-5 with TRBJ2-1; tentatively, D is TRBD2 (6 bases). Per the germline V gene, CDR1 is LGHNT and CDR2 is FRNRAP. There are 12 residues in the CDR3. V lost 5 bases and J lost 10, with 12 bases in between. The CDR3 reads CASGNGGEEQFF. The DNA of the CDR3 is TGTGCTAGTGGTAACGGCGGGGAGGAGCAGTTCTTC.

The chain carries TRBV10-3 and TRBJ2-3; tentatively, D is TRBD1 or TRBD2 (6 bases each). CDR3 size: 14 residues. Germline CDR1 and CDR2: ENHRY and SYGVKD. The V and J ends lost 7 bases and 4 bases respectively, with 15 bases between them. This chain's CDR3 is CAIKRGESADTQYF. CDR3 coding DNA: TGTGCCATCAAAAGGGGGGAGAGCGCAGATACGCAGTATTTT.

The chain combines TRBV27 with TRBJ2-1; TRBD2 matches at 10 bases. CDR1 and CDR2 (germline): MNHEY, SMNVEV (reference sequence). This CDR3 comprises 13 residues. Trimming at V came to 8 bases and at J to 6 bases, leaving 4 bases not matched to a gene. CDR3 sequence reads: CASWLAGVNEQFF. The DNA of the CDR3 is TGTGCCAGCTGGCTAGCGGGAGTCAATGAGCAGTTCTTC.